A single sample gave rise to the 21 T cell receptor beta chains below, sequenced in a study of T cell clonality in common variable immunodeficiency. Only in-frame clones appear in the TCRdb table, and some are missing; sequencing was by immunoSEQ multiplex PCR. Altogether about 33,000 clones were found in the sample, and no singletons occur. Sample: peripheral blood mononuclear cells. The receptors here all came from a person aged 18 to 70 in good health.

This clone has a handful of counts. With the read ending 3 residues before the CDR3 end, the germline J gene is used to fill in that end. This sequence joins TRBV20-1 and TRBJ2-3; D may be TRBD1 (5 bases). Germline CDR1 reads DFQATT; CDR2 reads SNEGSKA (reference sequence). The CDR3 is made up of 12 amino acids. CDR3 amino acids: CSALRGDQPQYF. The sequenced CDR3 bases are TGCAGTGCTTTAAGGGGCGATCAGCCG.

The sample holds many counts of this clone. The read ends 3 residues early relative to the CDR3; the germline J gene fills the gap. The J gene is TRBJ2-1, the V gene TRBV11-3; 11 bases are a match to TRBD2. CDR1 SGHNT and CDR2 YENEEA come from the germline V gene. Unmatched junction bases numbered 6, after V lost 3 bases and J lost 8 bases. The CDR3 is 15 amino acids. The DNA read from the CDR3 is TGTGCCAGCAGCTTGGGGCTAGCGGGAGGTGATGAG. Amino acid sequence: CASSLGLAGGDE. The whole CDR3 protein reads CASSLGLAGGDEQFF.

Only a few counts were recorded for this clone. The read ends 3 residues early relative to the CDR3; the germline J gene fills the gap. The J gene is TRBJ2-2, the V gene TRBV10-2; 9 nucleotides match TRBD2. Germline trimming cut 2 bases from V and 4 bases from J; bases unmatched to any gene: 2. CDR1 is WSHSY, CDR2 SAAADI, per germline. CDR3 length: 15 residues. CDR3 protein: CASSELAGPTGELFF. The covered CDR3 bases are TGCGCCAGCAGTGAGCTAGCGGGGCCCACCGGGGAG.

There are many counts of this clone. The sequenced fragment ends 3 residues before the CDR3 boundary, so the rest is inferred from the germline J gene. The rearrangement joins TRBV19 to TRBJ2-7, with 7 bases identical to TRBD1. The J segment lost 6 bases and the V segment lost 5 bases, leaving 16 bases of the junction unmatched. CDR1 is LNHDA and CDR2 is SQIVND in the germline V gene (reference sequence). The CDR3 contains 16 residues. CDR3: CASSARLVGQSVEQYF. The sequenced part of the CDR3 DNA is TGTGCCAGTAGTGCTAGACTGGTGGGACAGTCGGTCGAG.

This clone was detected only a few times. Read data end 3 residues before the CDR3 end; the end is taken from the germline J gene. The V call is TRBV7-2, the J call TRBJ2-1; D not resolved. Germline values: CDR1 SGHTA, CDR2 FQGNSA. Trimming left V 5 bases short and J 9 bases short, with 14 bases between. The CDR3 totals 13 residues. Partial CDR3 DNA: TGTGCCAGCAGCCAAAACGCGCGGCTTGAG. It encodes CASSQNARLE. The entire CDR3 protein reads CASSQNARLEQFF.

Regarding this clone: With the read ending 3 residues before the CDR3 end, the germline J gene is used to fill in that end. Other nucleotide sequences in the sample specify the same CDR3. The J gene is TRBJ2-6, the V gene TRBV19; 8 positions match TRBD1. From germline, CDR1 is LNHDA and CDR2 SQIVND (reference sequence). The junction had 7 bases not matched to a gene; V was cut back by 5 bases and J by 4 bases. The CDR3 extends over 16 amino acids. Incomplete CDR3 DNA: TGTGCCAGTAGTGTCCACAGGGGGTCCGGGGCCAACGTC. Its translation is CASSVHRGSGANV. The whole CDR3 sequence is CASSVHRGSGANVLTF.

This clone appeared many times. Read data end 3 residues before the CDR3 end; the end is taken from the germline J gene. The same CDR3 arises from other DNA sequences in this sample as well. The V gene is TRBV10-1, the J gene TRBJ1-2; D possibly corresponds to TRBD1 (5 bases). Germline CDR1 is WNHNN and CDR2 is SYGVQD (reference sequence). This CDR3 is built from 12 residues. Partial CDR3 DNA: TGCGCCACACCACCCGGGACTAGCGGC. It is translated as CATPPGTSG. The whole CDR3 sequence reads CATPPGTSGYTF.

A remark on this clone: From the germline J gene comes the end of the CDR3, since the read stops 3 residues before it. The chain carries TRBV19 and TRBJ2-1; 7 nucleotides line up with TRBD1. The CDR3 runs to 12 residues. The J segment lost 9 bases and the V segment lost 1 base, leaving 0 bases of the junction unmatched. Germline lookup yields CDR1 LNHDA and CDR2 SQIVND (reference sequence). CDR3 sequence reads: CASSIGQGEQFF. The sequenced CDR3 bases are TGTGCCAGTAGTATAGGACAGGGTGAG. The full variable domain, rest sourced from reference TRBV19 and TRBJ2-1, is DGGITQSPKYLFRKEGQNVTLSCEQNLNHDAMYWYRQDPGQGLRLIYYSQIVNDFQKGDIAEGYSVSREKKESFPLTVTSAQKNPTAFYLCASSIGQGEQFFGPGTRLTVL.

At least ten counts were recorded for this clone. The read gets to within 3 residues of the CDR3 end, and the germline J gene fills in the rest. The rearrangement uses TRBV5-1 and TRBJ1-1; possible D gene TRBD1, 6 bases. CDR1 is SGHRS and CDR2 is YFSETQ in the germline V gene. The CDR3 has 14 residues. V was shortened by 5 bases and J by 6 bases, with 17 bases between the two germline ends. Incomplete CDR3 DNA: TGCGCCAGCAGACCTAACAGGGAAGGAGCTGAA. It codes for CASRPNREGAE. The full CDR3 protein reads CASRPNREGAEAFF.

In its sample, this clone ranks as medium-sized. The CDR3 end lies 3 residues beyond the end of the read and is filled in from the germline J gene. The chain has TRBV20-1 and TRBJ1-4, with a possible D match to TRBD1 (5 bases). Germline values: CDR1 DFQATT, CDR2 SNEGSKA (reference sequence). Trimming pared 0 bases from V and 8 bases from J, leaving 7 bases between. This CDR3 is 12 amino acids long. The sequenced part of the CDR3 DNA is TGCAGTGCTAGAGATGGGGGGGAAAAA. Protein product: CSARDGGEK. The CDR3 reads in full as CSARDGGEKLFF.

Concerning this clone: The read finishes 3 residues shy of the CDR3 end, and the germline J gene is used to complete it. The rearrangement uses TRBV20-1 and TRBJ2-7, with 13 bases fitting TRBD2. Germline CDR1 reads DFQATT; CDR2 reads SNEGSKA (reference sequence). V shed 4 bases and J 4 bases; nucleotides not matched to a gene: 7. This CDR3 contains 15 residues. The sequenced part of the CDR3 DNA is TGCAGTGCTACCTTGGGACTAGCGGGATTGTACGAG. This sequence encodes CSATLGLAGLYE. The entire CDR3 is CSATLGLAGLYEQYF.

This clone was detected ten times or more. The CDR3 is cut off 3 residues early in the read; its end comes from the germline J gene. J is TRBJ2-7 and V is TRBV2; a weak D match, TRBD1 (6 bases). V was trimmed by 3 bases and J by 0 bases, leaving 12 bases between them. Germline loops: CDR1 SNHLY, CDR2 FYNNEI. This CDR3 has 15 residues. The sequenced CDR3 bases are TGTGCCAGCAGTGAGACCAGGGGCTCCTCCTACGAG. The encoded protein is CASSETRGSSYE. The entire CDR3 protein is CASSETRGSSYEQYF. Supplemented by reference TRBV2 and TRBJ2-7, the full variable domain reads EPEVTQTPSHQVTQMGQEVILRCVPISNHLYFYWYRQILGQKVEFLVSFYNNEISEKSEIFDDQFSVERPDGSNFTLKIRSTKLEDSAMYFCASSETRGSSYEQYFGPGTRLTVT.

This clone was detected ten times or more. Coverage ceases 3 residues before the CDR3 finishes, and the germline J gene fills in the end. The chain recombines TRBV2 with TRBJ1-1; 7 bases are a match to TRBD1. Germline values: CDR1 SNHLY, CDR2 FYNNEI. The CDR3 totals 14 residues. The V gene end was trimmed by 10 bases and the J gene end by 4 bases; junction bases not matched to a gene: 12. CDR3 in amino acids: CAINRGFVSTEAFF. Incomplete CDR3 DNA: TGTGCCATCAACAGGGGATTTGTAAGCACTGAA.

This clone was picked up many times. The CDR3 end falls 3 residues outside the read, so it is completed with the germline J gene. This rearrangement joins TRBV10-3 to TRBJ2-7, with 8 bases lining up with TRBD1. The junction had 5 bases not matched to a gene; V was cut back by 4 bases and J by 0 bases. This CDR3 is built from 15 residues. Per the germline V gene, CDR1 is ENHRY and CDR2 is SYGVKD. CDR3 in amino acids: CAISGGTGLSYEQYF. The CDR3 DNA, read in part, is TGTGCCATCAGTGGGGGGACAGGCCTCTCCTACGAG.

The sample holds many counts of this clone. The read is 3 residues too short to cover the CDR3 end, so that end is filled in from the germline J gene. V gene TRBV5-4 combines with J gene TRBJ1-1, with D possibly TRBD1 on 5 matching bases. Trimming removed 4 bases from V and 2 bases from J, with 9 bases in between. The germline V gene encodes CDR1 SGHNT and CDR2 YYREEE (reference sequence). CDR3 size: 13 residues. The CDR3 reads CASSIQVNTEAFF. CDR3 DNA (partial): TGTGCCAGCAGCATACAGGTAAACACTGAA. Based on the CDR3 plus reference TRBV5-4 and TRBJ1-1, the full variable domain is ETGVTQSPTHLIKTRGQQVTLRCSSQSGHNTVSWYQQALGQGPQFIFQYYREEENGRGNFPPRFSGLQFPNYSSELNVNALELDDSALYLCASSIQVNTEAFFGQGTRLTVV.

This clone was recorded many times. The sequenced CDR3 bases are TGTGCCAGCCGATTAAGGACTAGCCTTTACAATGAG. This codes for CASRLRTSLYNE. In full, the CDR3 is CASRLRTSLYNEQFF. The V call is TRBV7-9, the J call TRBJ2-1; 8 nucleotides align to TRBD2. The CDR3 goes on 3 residues after the read ends, and that part is filled in from the germline J gene. Germline V CDR1 and CDR2: SEHNR, FQNEAQ (reference sequence). V was clipped by 8 bases and J by 4 bases; unmatched bases: 10. The CDR3 has 15 amino acids.

Turning to this clone: Being one base from a much bigger clone, this may be a read error. The read gets to within 3 residues of the CDR3 end, and the germline J gene fills in the rest. The gene calls are TRBV7-3 and TRBJ1-2; the D is unclear. In germline, CDR1 is SGHTA, CDR2 FQGTGA. The CDR3 runs to 16 residues. The sequenced part of the CDR3 DNA is TGTGCCAGCAGCGTAGGCGGCGGGATAAACACAGATACG. Translating it yields CASSVGGGINTDT. The entire CDR3 is CASSVGGGINTDTYTF.

In this sample, this clone turned up many times. Coverage ceases 3 residues before the CDR3 finishes, and the germline J gene fills in the end. V gene TRBV18 combines with J gene TRBJ1-1; the D gene is possibly TRBD1 (6 bases). Germline values: CDR1 KGHSH, CDR2 LQKENI. The CDR3 totals 15 residues. Deletions cut 3 bases from V and 1 base from J, with 12 bases between. CDR3 protein: CASSPRDTQNTEAFF. Incomplete CDR3 DNA: TGTGCCAGCTCACCCCGGGACACCCAGAACACTGAA.

This clone appeared many times. The sequenced fragment ends 3 residues before the CDR3 boundary, so the rest is inferred from the germline J gene. The V and J genes are TRBV5-1 and TRBJ1-6; possible D gene TRBD1, 5 bases. Germline V gene data show CDR1 as SGHRS and CDR2 as YFSETQ. Trimming took off 0 bases at V and 8 bases at J, with 12 bases between the two ends. The CDR3 has 15 residues. The CDR3 reads CASSLGWGGDSPLHF. CDR3 bases read: TGCGCCAGCAGCTTGGGCTGGGGCGGTGATTCACCC. The variable domain in full, completed from reference TRBV5-1 and TRBJ1-6, reads KAGVTQTPRYLIKTRGQQVTLSCSPISGHRSVSWYQQTPGQGLQFLFEYFSETQRNKGNFPGRFSGRQFSNSRSEMNVSTLELGDSALYLCASSLGWGGDSPLHFGNGTRLTVT.

This clone was counted many times. Sequencing ends 3 residues short of the CDR3 end; the germline J gene provides the rest. V and J are TRBV20-1 and TRBJ2-1, with no clear D. Germline values: CDR1 DFQATT, CDR2 SNEGSKA (reference sequence). The CDR3 is 11 residues long. V lost 2 bases to trimming and J lost 6 bases, with 5 bases between them. The CDR3 loop reads CSARPGNEQFF. The DNA read from the CDR3 is TGCAGTGCTAGACCGGGCAATGAG.

Ten or more counts support this clone. Read coverage stops 3 residues before the CDR3 terminus; the germline J gene supplies the remainder. The gene calls are TRBV5-1 and TRBJ2-7; no definite D call. Trimming stripped 0 bases from V and 3 bases from J, with 7 bases between. The CDR3 runs 13 residues. Germline V gene data show CDR1 as SGHRS and CDR2 as YFSETQ. The CDR3 loop is CASSLDVIYEQYF. The part of the CDR3 DNA that was read is TGCGCCAGCAGCTTGGATGTTATCTACGAG.